This TCR beta chain came from a study of post-analysis software for immune sequencing data. This CDR3 contains 15 residues. CDR1 is SGHAT and CDR2 is FQNNGV in the germline V gene. V dropped 5 bases and J dropped 0; count of bases not matched to a gene: 5. Unique molecular identifiers were present in the TCR beta cDNA libraries. MiXCR, run by TCRdb on the PCR reads, gives a single entry per CDR3 protein. Of 740,000 or so distinct CDR3 sequences in the sample, approximately 50% were seen once. Regarding the study as a whole: Relative to controls, patients had a few TRBV segments at higher frequency, with TRBV5-6, TRBV5-1 and TRBV20-1 among these. F measure showed strong co-clustering of same-batch samples. In multiple sclerosis, normalized Chao1 diversity was significantly below that of controls.

About this clonotype: Its antigen is as yet unknown.

The chain joins TRBV11-2 to TRBJ2-7; TRBD2 matches at 9 bases. This TCR came from a girl aged 5-17 years with multiple sclerosis. The sequencing input was blood. The CDR3 reads CASSLRTSVSYEQYF. The CDR3 coding sequence is TGTGCCAGCAGCCTAAGGACTAGCGTCTCCTACGAGCAGTACTTC.